The 18 T cell receptor beta chains in this list originate from one sample, sequenced in a study of early T cells in non-severe SARS-CoV-2 infection. One entry per CDR3 protein, called by TCRdb with MiXCR from the 5' RACE reads. Here the sample spans about 70,000 distinct CDR3 sequences, 9.5% to 15% being singletons. Sequenced material: whole blood. The receptors stem from an adult who was a healthcare worker with PCR-confirmed SARS-CoV-2 infection or an uninfected control (not recorded which).

This clonotype has more than one count but fewer than ten. This chain joins TRBV6-2 or TRBV6-3 and TRBJ1-5; D is uncertain. Germline V CDR1 and CDR2: MNHEY, SVGEGT. Trimming removed 4 bases at V and 0 bases at J, with 4 bases between. The CDR3 covers 13 residues. The DNA of the CDR3 is TGTGCCAGCAGTTCTAATAGCAATCAGCCCCAGCATTTT. This encodes CASSSNSNQPQHF.

This clonotype was observed many times. The chain employs TRBV7-8 and TRBJ2-7; D possibly corresponds to TRBD2 (6 bases). The length of the CDR3 is 14 residues. Per the germline V gene, CDR1 is SGHVS and CDR2 is FQNEAQ. Trimming shortened V by 5 bases and J by 1 base, and 12 bases separated the two germline ends. This chain's CDR3 is CASSISGLSYEQYF. The CDR3 region has the DNA TGTGCCAGCAGCATCAGCGGGCTATCCTACGAGCAGTACTTC.

This clonotype was seen many times. The chain recombines TRBV3-1 with TRBJ2-7, with D hard to call. Trimming took 1 base from V and 8 from J, leaving 18 bases between them. Germline lookup yields CDR1 LGHDT and CDR2 YNNKEL (reference sequence). The CDR3 spans 15 residues. The CDR3 DNA reads as TGTGCCAGCAGCCAAGGAGCAGGCCCGACCGATCAGCAGTACTTC. Translation: CASSQGAGPTDQQYF.

At least ten counts were recorded for this clonotype. The chain employs TRBV7-6 and TRBJ2-7, with 10 nucleotides matching TRBD2. The CDR3 is 16 amino acids. Losses at the gene ends were 0 bases for V and 2 bases for J; bases not matched to a gene: 4. Germline V CDR1 and CDR2: SGHVS, FNYEAQ. The CDR3, as DNA: TGTGCCAGCAGCTTAGCCCAGCGGGAGGGTCCCTACGAGCAGTACTTC. It is translated as CASSLAQREGPYEQYF.

This clonotype has more than one count but fewer than ten. A much more abundant neighbour one base away suggests this may be a read error. V is TRBV11-1 and J is TRBJ2-7; D is unresolved. V lost 1 base and J 2 bases, leaving 6 bases between the germline ends. The CDR3 runs 13 residues. From germline, CDR1 is SGHAT and CDR2 FQDESV (reference sequence). Here the CDR3 reads CASSLDGAYEQYF. In DNA, the CDR3 is TGTGCCAGCAGCTTAGATGGGGCCTACGAGCAGTACTTC.

This clonotype was found many times. The chain couples TRBV9 to TRBJ1-1, with TRBD1 matching over 8 bases. Germline V CDR1 and CDR2: SGDLS, YYNGEE. V lost 4 bases and J lost 3; bases outside the gene matches: 5. This CDR3 comprises 14 residues. The CDR3 DNA follows: TGTGCCAGCAGCACGGGACAGGAAGACACTGAAGCTTTCTTT. Translation: CASSTGQEDTEAFF.

There are many counts of this clonotype. This chain uses TRBV7-9 with TRBJ2-5, with a tentative D call TRBD2 (6 bases). The CDR3 covers 14 residues. V was cut by 5 bases and J by 0 bases, with 10 bases left in between. Germline V gene sequence: CDR1 SEHNR, CDR2 FQNEAQ (reference sequence). The DNA for the CDR3 is TGTGCCAGCAGCCCCTGGACTAACCAAGAGACCCAGTACTTC. Its protein product is CASSPWTNQETQYF.

This clonotype has at least ten counts. The genes are TRBV6-2 or TRBV6-3 and TRBJ2-7, with 7 bases matching TRBD2. The CDR3 is 16 amino acids. Trimming removed 2 bases from V and 3 bases from J; junction bases left unmatched: 10. CDR1 is MNHEY, CDR2 SVGEGT, per germline. The DNA of the CDR3 is TGTGCCAGCAGTTACAACCGGCCTGGGGGGGACTACGAGCAGTACTTC. Amino acid sequence: CASSYNRPGGDYEQYF.

This clonotype was counted ten times or more. V gene TRBV20-1 combines with J gene TRBJ1-2, with D hard to call. V was clipped by 0 bases and J by 5 bases, with 22 bases between them. The CDR3 length is 17 residues. The V gene's germline CDR1 is DFQATT and CDR2 SNEGSKA (reference sequence). The CDR3 nucleotides read TGCAGTGCTAGAGATCATTCGCGCCGGACGGGAATGTATGGCTACACCTTC. Translated: CSARDHSRRTGMYGYTF.

Many counts were recorded for this clonotype. The chain combines TRBV18 with TRBJ1-1; TRBD1 agrees at 7 bases. The J segment lost 1 base and the V segment lost 3 bases, leaving 11 bases of the junction unmatched. The CDR3 is 17 residues long. Germline values: CDR1 KGHSH, CDR2 LQKENI. In nucleotides, the CDR3 is TGTGCCAGCTCACCTATCAGGACAGGTACATCGAACACTGAAGCTTTCTTT. Protein: CASSPIRTGTSNTEAFF.

In this sample, this clonotype turned up many times. The rearrangement links TRBV7-9 to TRBJ2-7, with a possible D match to TRBD1 (6 bases). The CDR3 covers 14 residues. Deletions cut 5 bases from V and 4 bases from J, with 15 bases between. The V gene's germline CDR1 is SEHNR and CDR2 FQNEAQ (reference sequence). CDR3 loop: CASSGKGDVYEQYF. Here the CDR3 DNA reads TGTGCCAGCAGCGGAAAGGGGGACGTATACGAGCAGTACTTC. Supplemented by reference TRBV7-9 and TRBJ2-7, the full variable domain reads DTGVSQNPRHKITKRGQNVTFRCDPISEHNRLYWYRQTLGQGPEFLTYFQNEAQLEKSRLLSDRFSAERPKGSFSTLEIQRTEQGDSAMYLCASSGKGDVYEQYFGPGTRLTVT.

This clonotype was observed many times. The chain employs TRBV20-1 and TRBJ2-1, with TRBD2 matching over 9 bases. Germline CDR1 is DFQATT and CDR2 is SNEGSKA (reference sequence). This CDR3 comprises 19 residues. Unmatched junction bases numbered 16, after V lost 0 bases and J lost 4 bases. The CDR3 sequence is CSARDGWASGTPIYNEQFF. CDR3 in DNA: TGCAGTGCTAGAGATGGTTGGGCTAGCGGGACCCCTATATACAATGAGCAGTTCTTC.

This clonotype was found many times. This chain connects TRBV4-3 to TRBJ1-5, with no clear D. CDR3 length equals 15 residues. Germline V gene lookup returns CDR1 LGHNA and CDR2 YSLEER. Between the trimmed V and J ends, which lost 0 bases and 6 bases, there was a span of 12 bases. CDR3 loop: CASSQDSTTGQPQHF. CDR3 in DNA: TGCGCCAGCAGCCAAGATTCTACAACGGGTCAGCCCCAGCATTTT.

V is TRBV6-1 and J is TRBJ1-6; possible D gene TRBD1, 5 bases. This CDR3 is built from 17 residues. Trimming left V 0 bases short and J 3 bases short, with 12 bases between. The germline CDR1 and CDR2 sequences are MNHNS and SASEGT. The CDR3 bases are TGTGCCAGCAGTGAAGCGCGACAGTCTTTCTATAATTCACCCCTCCACTTT. Protein sequence: CASSEARQSFYNSPLHF.

With regard to this clonotype: A much larger clone is a single base away; this may be a read error. This chain connects TRBV28 to TRBJ2-7; D ambiguous. The CDR3 extends over 14 amino acids. The V gene's germline CDR1 is MDHEN and CDR2 SYDVKM. The CDR3 loop reads CASSLPAQPYVQYF. As DNA, the CDR3 is TGTGCCAGCAGTTTACCGGCGCAACCCTACGTGCAGTACTTC.

There are many counts of this clonotype. The V call is TRBV28, the J call TRBJ2-1, with D perhaps assigned TRBD1 or TRBD2 (5 bases each). Germline V gene data show CDR1 as MDHEN and CDR2 as SYDVKM. This CDR3 comprises 11 residues. The V end was cut by 3 bases, the J end by 10 bases, with 7 bases between. This CDR3 reads CASSFEGEQFF. In nucleotides, the CDR3 is TGTGCCAGCAGTTTTGAGGGGGAGCAGTTCTTC.

This clonotype has at least ten counts. The V call is TRBV9, the J call TRBJ1-6; no definite D call. The CDR3 runs 15 residues. V shed 0 bases and J shed 10 bases, with 14 bases lying between them. The germline gives CDR1 SGDLS, CDR2 YYNGEE. CDR3 sequence (DNA): TGTGCCAGCAGCGTAGATCCAGGCGTGCGGTCACCCCTCCACTTT. Translation: CASSVDPGVRSPLHF. The full variable domain, with the rest looked up from reference TRBV9 and TRBJ1-6, is DSGVTQTPKHLITATGQRVTLRCSPRSGDLSVYWYQQSLDQGLQFLIQYYNGEERAKGNILERFSAQQFPDLHSELNLSSLELGDSALYFCASSVDPGVRSPLHFGNGTRLTVT.

The V and J genes are TRBV12-3 or TRBV12-4 and TRBJ1-5; unclear D gene. The CDR3 is 15 residues long. The V gene lost 6 bases and the J gene lost 3 bases, with 15 bases spanning the gap. The DNA for the CDR3 is TGTGCCAGCAGCTTACCGGGAACGAACAATCAGCCCCAGCATTTT. Translating it yields CASSLPGTNNQPQHF.